Following are 30 T cell receptor beta chains from one sample sequenced in a study of blood T cell repertoires in COVID-19. Sequencing used immunoSEQ multiplex PCR; TCRdb keeps in-frame clones, though not all of them. Of around 93,000 clones in the sample, 75% to 85% were seen once. The sample was peripheral blood. The receptors originated from a man aged 55 to 70 with acute or convalescent COVID-19.

V is TRBV5-8 and J is TRBJ1-1, with TRBD1 matching over 7 bases. CDR1 is SGHTS, CDR2 YDEGEE, per germline. The CDR3 runs to 16 residues. J lost 0 bases, V lost 3 bases, and 8 bases had no gene match. The CDR3, as DNA: TGTGCCAGCAGCTCGGGACAGACTCTCATGAACACTGAAGCTTTCTTT. Translating it yields CASSSGQTLMNTEAFF.

The V and J genes are TRBV6-2 or TRBV6-3 and TRBJ2-4, with D perhaps TRBD2 (5 bases). With 2 bases removed from V and 0 bases from J, the gap between germline ends came to 11 bases. The germline gives CDR1 MNHEY, CDR2 SVGEGT. This CDR3 is built from 16 residues. The CDR3 sequence is CASSYGGELAKNIQYF. As DNA, the CDR3 is TGTGCCAGCAGTTACGGAGGTGAACTAGCCAAAAACATTCAGTACTTC.

CDR3 amino acids: CASSSPRGPQHF. As DNA, the CDR3 is TGTGCCAGCAGTTCGCCCCGAGGGCCCCAGCATTTT. The chain uses TRBV6-5 and TRBJ1-5, with D unresolved. The germline V and J ends were trimmed by 4 bases and 9 bases, with 10 bases remaining between them. The CDR3 contains 12 residues. Per germline, CDR1 MNHEY and CDR2 SVGAGI.

V gene TRBV30 combines with J gene TRBJ1-2; 7 nucleotides agree with TRBD1. The V and J ends lost 1 base and 5 bases, in that order; junction bases with no gene match: 7. Germline V gene sequence: CDR1 GTSNPN, CDR2 SVGIG (reference sequence). The CDR3 extends over 14 amino acids. The CDR3 coding sequence is TGTGCCTGGAGTGAGGGGGCGCTGGGGTATGGCTACACCTTC. It encodes CAWSEGALGYGYTF.

The chain links TRBV12-1 to TRBJ2-5; no DNA check was done on the table's D call, TRBD2. TRBV12-1 is labeled a pseudogene. This CDR3 has 19 residues. This CDR3 reads CASSFGKSPSGRPPDTQYF. CDR3 coding DNA: TGTGCCAGCAGCTTTGGAAAGTCGCCTAGCGGGAGACCCCCGGATACCCAGTACTTC.

The chain recombines TRBV29-1 with TRBJ2-1, with D perhaps TRBD1 (5 bases). V dropped 4 bases and J dropped 9 bases, with 7 bases sitting between them. This CDR3 spans 10 amino acids. Germline V CDR1 and CDR2: SQVTM, ANQGSEA. CDR3 sequence: CSVVGLEQFF. In DNA, the CDR3 is TGCAGCGTTGTGGGGCTTGAGCAGTTCTTC.

This clone was seen many times. In nucleotides, the CDR3 is TGTGCCAGTAGTATCCTGGGACAGGGTGGCGAAAAACTGTTTTTT. This gives the protein CASSILGQGGEKLFF. The chain couples TRBV19 to TRBJ1-4; the match to TRBD1 covers 9 bases. Germline assignment: CDR1 LNHDA and CDR2 SQIVND (reference sequence). The CDR3 length is 15 residues. With 3 bases clipped from V and 8 bases from J, the junction kept 7 bases outside the gene matches.

The chain has TRBV30 and TRBJ1-5; tentative D call: TRBD1 (5 bases). The CDR3 is 15 residues long. The germline V gene encodes CDR1 GTSNPN and CDR2 SVGIG (reference sequence). The V and J ends lost 0 bases and 4 bases respectively, with 13 bases between them. CDR3 region: CAWSVGSRGNQPQHF. CDR3 DNA: TGTGCCTGGAGTGTAGGCTCAAGGGGAAATCAGCCCCAGCATTTT.

The chain carries TRBV7-2 and TRBJ1-5; TRBD1 matches at 9 bases. With V trimmed by 2 bases and J by 3 bases, 8 bases remained unmatched. This CDR3 spans 17 amino acids. CDR1 SGHTA and CDR2 FQGNSA come from the germline V gene. CDR3 region: CASSLNPGQGLNQPQHF. DNA for the CDR3: TGTGCCAGCAGCTTAAACCCGGGACAGGGCCTCAATCAGCCCCAGCATTTT.

The chain has TRBV28 and TRBJ1-4; 9 bases match TRBD1. The V and J ends lost 5 bases and 8 bases, in that order; junction bases with no gene match: 12. In germline, CDR1 is MDHEN, CDR2 SYDVKM. The CDR3 runs to 16 residues. The CDR3 loop is CASSLLPGQGEEKLFF. The CDR3 DNA follows: TGTGCCAGCAGTCTCTTACCGGGACAGGGTGAGGAAAAACTGTTTTTT.

The chain joins TRBV18 to TRBJ1-5; maybe TRBD1 (6 bases). Deletions cut 1 base from V and 4 bases from J, with 11 bases between. The CDR3 runs 15 residues. The germline V gene encodes CDR1 KGHSH and CDR2 LQKENI. Here the CDR3 DNA reads TGTGCCAGCTCACCACAGGACAGCGTTAATCAGCCCCAGCATTTT. Translating it yields CASSPQDSVNQPQHF. Full variable domain (missing parts from reference TRBV18 and TRBJ1-5): NAGVMQNPRHLVRRRGQEARLRCSPMKGHSHVYWYRQLPEEGLKFMVYLQKENIIDESGMPKERFSAEFPKEGPSILRIQQVVRGDSAAYFCASSPQDSVNQPQHFGDGTRLSIL.

The chain links TRBV4-3 to TRBJ1-4; perhaps TRBD1 as D (6 bases). The V gene's germline CDR1 is LGHNA and CDR2 YSLEER. The CDR3 has 17 amino acids. Deletions cut 4 bases from V and 0 bases from J, with 15 bases between. CDR3 protein: CASSLGQLYSTNEKLFF. CDR3 nucleotides: TGCGCCAGCAGCCTCGGACAGCTATATTCAACTAATGAAAAACTGTTTTTT.

This clone was counted only a few times. CDR3 in amino acids: CASSEVATTQPQHF. In nucleotides, the CDR3 is TGTGCTAGTTCGGAAGTAGCTACTACTCAGCCCCAGCATTTT. This sequence joins TRBV12-5 and TRBJ1-5, with D uncertain. Germline assignment: CDR1 LGHNT and CDR2 FRNRAP. The V and J ends lost 8 bases and 6 bases respectively, with 17 bases between them. The CDR3 is 14 amino acids.

V is TRBV30 and J is TRBJ2-3; D is possibly TRBD1 (5 bases). Trimming removed 0 bases from V and 5 bases from J, with 12 bases in between. Per germline, CDR1 GTSNPN and CDR2 SVGIG (reference sequence). The CDR3 is made up of 14 amino acids. CDR3 residues: CAWSVGQGKDTQYF. CDR3 DNA: TGTGCCTGGAGTGTCGGGCAGGGAAAAGATACGCAGTATTTT.

The chain has TRBV18 and TRBJ2-5; 11 bases align to TRBD2. V shed 0 bases, J shed 2 bases, and the junction held 2 bases outside the gene matches. The CDR3 spans 16 residues. CDR1 and CDR2 from the germline V gene are KGHSH and LQKENI. The CDR3 loop reads CASSPPTSGTQETQYF. The CDR3 bases are TGTGCCAGCTCACCACCGACTAGCGGGACTCAAGAGACCCAGTACTTC. Combining the CDR3 with reference TRBV18 and TRBJ2-5 gives the whole variable domain NAGVMQNPRHLVRRRGQEARLRCSPMKGHSHVYWYRQLPEEGLKFMVYLQKENIIDESGMPKERFSAEFPKEGPSILRIQQVVRGDSAAYFCASSPPTSGTQETQYFGPGTRLLVL.

This clone occurred once. The chain combines TRBV19 with TRBJ2-5; 7 positions agree with TRBD2. This CDR3 region has 15 residues. V trimming: 3 bases; J trimming: 4 bases; junction bases outside the gene matches: 8. Germline V lookup: CDR1 LNHDA, CDR2 SQIVND (reference sequence). The CDR3 DNA reads TGTGCCAGTAGTATTCCCGGGACTAAAGGAGAGACCCAGTACTTC. It codes for CASSIPGTKGETQYF.

The V gene is TRBV18, the J gene TRBJ1-1; 9 bases align to TRBD1. Germline assignment: CDR1 KGHSH and CDR2 LQKENI. The length of the CDR3 is 16 residues. With 5 bases clipped from V and 0 bases from J, the junction kept 7 bases outside the gene matches. The CDR3 region has the DNA TGTGCCAGCTCAAGCGGACAGGGGACAATGAACACTGAAGCTTTCTTT. Protein: CASSSGQGTMNTEAFF.

The V and J genes are TRBV6-2 or TRBV6-3 and TRBJ2-1, with 11 positions matching TRBD2. The CDR3 extends over 16 amino acids. Germline loops: CDR1 MNHEY, CDR2 SVGEGT. V gave up 4 bases and J gave up 1 base; unmatched junction bases: 3. The CDR3 loop is CASSLASGRSYNEQFF. The DNA for the CDR3 is TGTGCCAGCAGTTTGGCTAGCGGGAGGTCCTACAATGAGCAGTTCTTC.

On this clone itself: Different DNA sequences within this sample yield the same CDR3. V gene TRBV7-9 combines with J gene TRBJ1-3; 7 bases map to TRBD1. With V trimmed by 5 bases and J by 1 base, 8 bases remained unmatched. The CDR3 totals 16 residues. Germline loops: CDR1 SEHNR, CDR2 FQNEAQ (reference sequence). The CDR3 DNA sequence: TGTGCCAGCAGCCCCCGACAGGGTTCTTCTGGAAACACCATATATTTT. Residues: CASSPRQGSSGNTIYF.

The chain has TRBV9 and TRBJ1-4; D call uncertain. The CDR3 is 16 amino acids. V was cut by 0 bases and J by 8 bases, with 17 bases left in between. The V gene's germline CDR1 is SGDLS and CDR2 YYNGEE. The DNA of the CDR3 is TGTGCCAGCAGCGTAGGCCCCGGGGAGCAGAGGGAAAAACTGTTTTTT. It translates to CASSVGPGEQREKLFF.

The rearrangement joins TRBV2 to TRBJ2-5, with 7 bases identical to TRBD1. V lost 5 bases, J lost 1 base, and 4 bases stayed unmatched. Germline V gives CDR1 SNHLY, CDR2 FYNNEI. The CDR3 runs 14 residues. In nucleotides, the CDR3 is TGTGCCAGCAGTCGGGACAGCCTCCAAGAGACCCAGTACTTC. Its protein product is CASSRDSLQETQYF.

This clone was recorded once. This chain links TRBV15 with TRBJ1-1, with a weak D call TRBD1 (6 bases). With 5 bases removed from V and 5 bases from J, the gap between germline ends came to 12 bases. Germline V gene lookup returns CDR1 LNHNV and CDR2 YYDKDF (reference sequence). This CDR3 is 13 amino acids long. The CDR3: CATSEQGVTEAFF. The CDR3 DNA is TGTGCCACCAGCGAACAGGGAGTTACTGAAGCTTTCTTT. Complete variable domain (other parts from reference TRBV15 and TRBJ1-1): DAMVIQNPRYQVTQFGKPVTLSCSQTLNHNVMYWYQQKSSQAPKLLFHYYDKDFNNEADTPDNFQSRRPNTSFCFLDIRSPGLGDTAMYLCATSEQGVTEAFFGQGTRLTVV.

The V and J genes are TRBV21-1 and TRBJ2-3; the D call TRBD2 from the table was never checked on the DNA. TRBV21-1 is a pseudogene. The CDR3 totals 11 residues. The CDR3 coding sequence is TGTGCCAGCACCAATAGCGATACGCAGTATTTT. Its translation is CASTNSDTQYF.

The chain recombines TRBV11-2 with TRBJ1-6, with a weak D call TRBD1 (5 bases). Trimming removed 2 bases at V and 6 bases at J, with 8 bases between. Germline values: CDR1 SGHAT, CDR2 FQNNGV. The CDR3 contains 14 residues. The CDR3 spells CASSLSRGNSPLHF. The CDR3 DNA follows: TGTGCCAGCAGCTTATCTAGGGGTAATTCACCCCTCCACTTT.

This chain connects TRBV24-1 to TRBJ2-1, with 14 nucleotides matching TRBD2. The CDR3 contains 19 residues. CDR1 and CDR2 (germline): KGHDR, SFDVKD. V shed 7 bases and J 6 bases; nucleotides not matched to a gene: 16. CDR3 nucleotide sequence: TGTGCCACCAGGCCGACAGTCTACTCCGGGACTAGCGGGAGCAATGAGCAGTTCTTC. It is translated as CATRPTVYSGTSGSNEQFF.

The chain carries TRBV5-4 and TRBJ1-3; D possibly corresponds to TRBD1 (5 bases). Deletions cut 1 base from V and 1 base from J, with 6 bases between. The V gene's germline CDR1 is SGHNT and CDR2 YYREEE (reference sequence). The CDR3 has 14 amino acids. The CDR3 nucleotides read TGTGCCAGCAGCTTGAGGGGATCTGGAAACACCATATATTTT. Amino acids: CASSLRGSGNTIYF.

The V and J genes are TRBV18 and TRBJ1-2; D not resolved. V lost 4 bases and J lost 6, with 15 bases in between. The germline gives CDR1 KGHSH, CDR2 LQKENI. The CDR3 contains 14 residues. The CDR3, as DNA: TGTGCCAGCTCACTTCGGACGGGCGGGGATGGCTACACCTTC. It yields the protein CASSLRTGGDGYTF.

This chain links TRBV12-5 with TRBJ1-1; D gene ambiguous. Germline V lookup: CDR1 LGHNT, CDR2 FRNRAP. The germline V and J ends were trimmed by 6 bases and 7 bases, with 12 bases remaining between them. CDR3 length: 12 residues. CDR3 region: CASGPGVGEAFF. The DNA for the CDR3 is TGTGCTAGTGGACCCGGGGTAGGTGAAGCTTTCTTT.

The J gene is TRBJ2-5, the V gene TRBV5-6; a weak D match, TRBD2 (5 bases). Trimming shortened V by 0 bases and J by 6 bases, and 15 bases separated the two germline ends. CDR3 size: 15 residues. CDR1 is SGHDT and CDR2 is YYEEEE in the germline V gene. CDR3 protein: CASSLGTRGMQTQYF. In nucleotides, the CDR3 is TGTGCCAGCAGCTTGGGAACGAGAGGGATGCAGACCCAGTACTTC.

The chain has TRBV9 and TRBJ2-1, with a tentative D call TRBD2 (5 bases). Germline V gene sequence: CDR1 SGDLS, CDR2 YYNGEE. V was trimmed by 5 bases and J by 0 bases, leaving 12 bases between them. This CDR3 contains 15 residues. CDR3 protein: CASSRGLISYNEQFF. The CDR3 DNA is TGTGCCAGCAGTCGAGGGTTGATCTCCTACAATGAGCAGTTCTTC.